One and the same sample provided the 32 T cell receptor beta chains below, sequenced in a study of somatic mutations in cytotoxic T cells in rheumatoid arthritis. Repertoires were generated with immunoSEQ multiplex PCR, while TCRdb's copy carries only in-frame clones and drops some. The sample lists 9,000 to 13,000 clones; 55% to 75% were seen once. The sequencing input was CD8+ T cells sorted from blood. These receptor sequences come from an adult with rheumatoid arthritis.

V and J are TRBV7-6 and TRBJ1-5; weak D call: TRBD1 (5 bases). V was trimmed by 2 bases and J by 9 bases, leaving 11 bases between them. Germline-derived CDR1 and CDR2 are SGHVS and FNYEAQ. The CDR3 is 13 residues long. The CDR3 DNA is TGTGCCAGCAGCTTATCGGGGGGGGTGCCCCAGCATTTT. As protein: CASSLSGGVPQHF.

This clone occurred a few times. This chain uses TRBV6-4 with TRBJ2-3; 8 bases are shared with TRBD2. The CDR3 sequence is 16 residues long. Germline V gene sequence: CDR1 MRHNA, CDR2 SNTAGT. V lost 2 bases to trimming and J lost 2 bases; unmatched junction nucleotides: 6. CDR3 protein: CASSDSAGGFTDTQYF. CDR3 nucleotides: TGTGCCAGCAGTGACAGTGCGGGGGGCTTCACAGATACGCAGTATTTT.

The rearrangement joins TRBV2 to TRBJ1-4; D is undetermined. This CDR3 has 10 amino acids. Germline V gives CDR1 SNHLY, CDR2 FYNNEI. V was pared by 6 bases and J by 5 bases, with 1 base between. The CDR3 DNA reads TGTGCCAGCAGGAATGAAAAACTGTTTTTT. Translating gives CASRNEKLFF.

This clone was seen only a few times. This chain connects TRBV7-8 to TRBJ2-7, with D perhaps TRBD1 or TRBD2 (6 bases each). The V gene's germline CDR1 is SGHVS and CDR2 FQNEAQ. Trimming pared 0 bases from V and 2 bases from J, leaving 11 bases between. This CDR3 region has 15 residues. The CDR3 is CASSLAGGRTYEQYF. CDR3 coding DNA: TGTGCCAGCAGCTTAGCGGGGGGCCGTACCTACGAGCAGTACTTC.

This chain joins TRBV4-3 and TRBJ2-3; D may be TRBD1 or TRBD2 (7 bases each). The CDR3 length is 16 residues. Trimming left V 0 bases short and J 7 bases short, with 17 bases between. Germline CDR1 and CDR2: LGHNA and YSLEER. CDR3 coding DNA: TGCGCCAGCAGCCAAGAAGGGGCAGGGGGGGGACATACGCAGTATTTT. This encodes CASSQEGAGGGHTQYF.

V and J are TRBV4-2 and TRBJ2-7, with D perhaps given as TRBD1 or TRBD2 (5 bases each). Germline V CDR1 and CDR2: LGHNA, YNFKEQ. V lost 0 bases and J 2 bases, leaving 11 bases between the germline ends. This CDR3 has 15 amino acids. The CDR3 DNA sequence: TGTGCCAGCAGCCAAGATTTTCGGGGCACCTACGAGCAGTACTTC. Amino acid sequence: CASSQDFRGTYEQYF.

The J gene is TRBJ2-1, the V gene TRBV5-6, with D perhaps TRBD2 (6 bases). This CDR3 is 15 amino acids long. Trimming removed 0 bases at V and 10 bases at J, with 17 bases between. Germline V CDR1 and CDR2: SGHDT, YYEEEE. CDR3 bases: TGTGCCAGCAGCTTGGTTGGAGGGGATGGTGAGGAGCAGTTCTTC. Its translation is CASSLVGGDGEEQFF.

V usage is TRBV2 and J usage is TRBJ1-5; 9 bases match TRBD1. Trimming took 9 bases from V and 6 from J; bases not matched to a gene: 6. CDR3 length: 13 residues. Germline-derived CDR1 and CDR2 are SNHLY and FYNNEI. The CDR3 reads CASRQGVGQPQHF. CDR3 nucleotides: TGTGCCAGTAGACAGGGGGTAGGTCAGCCCCAGCATTTT.

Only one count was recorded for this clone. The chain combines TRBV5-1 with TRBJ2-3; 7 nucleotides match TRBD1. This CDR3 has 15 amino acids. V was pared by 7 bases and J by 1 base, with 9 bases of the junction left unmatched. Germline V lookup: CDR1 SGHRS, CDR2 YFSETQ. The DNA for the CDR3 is TGCGCCAGCGTTAGGGGGCCCCCTGGCACAGATACGCAGTATTTT. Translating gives CASVRGPPGTDTQYF.

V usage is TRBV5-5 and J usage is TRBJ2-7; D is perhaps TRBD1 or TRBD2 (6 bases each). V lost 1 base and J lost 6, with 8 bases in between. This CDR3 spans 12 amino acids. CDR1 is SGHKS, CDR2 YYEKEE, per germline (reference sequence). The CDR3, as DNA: TGTGCCAGCAGCTTGACGGGGGCCGAGCAGTACTTC. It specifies CASSLTGAEQYF.

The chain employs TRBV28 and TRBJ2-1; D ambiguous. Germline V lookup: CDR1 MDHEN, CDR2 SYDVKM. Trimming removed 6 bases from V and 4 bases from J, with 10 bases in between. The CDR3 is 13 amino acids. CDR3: CASSPYAYNEQFF. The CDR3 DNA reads TGTGCCAGCAGCCCCTATGCATACAATGAGCAGTTCTTC.

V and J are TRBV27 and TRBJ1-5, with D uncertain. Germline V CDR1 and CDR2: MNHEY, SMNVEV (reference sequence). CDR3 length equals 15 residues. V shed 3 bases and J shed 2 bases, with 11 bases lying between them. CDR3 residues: CASSFIGIGNQPQHF. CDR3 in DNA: TGTGCCAGCAGTTTTATCGGGATTGGCAATCAGCCCCAGCATTTT.

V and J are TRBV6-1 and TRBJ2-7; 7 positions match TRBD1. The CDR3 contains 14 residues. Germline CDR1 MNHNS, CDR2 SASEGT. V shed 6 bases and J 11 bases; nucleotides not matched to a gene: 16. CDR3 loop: CASRLIDRAGREYF. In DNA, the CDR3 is TGTGCCAGCAGATTAATCGACAGGGCTGGTCGGGAGTACTTC.

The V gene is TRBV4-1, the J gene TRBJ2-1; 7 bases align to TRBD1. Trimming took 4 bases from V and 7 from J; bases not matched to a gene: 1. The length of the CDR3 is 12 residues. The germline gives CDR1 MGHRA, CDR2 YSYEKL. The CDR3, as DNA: TGCGCCAGCAGCCTCAGGGGGAATGAGCAGTTCTTC. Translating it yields CASSLRGNEQFF.

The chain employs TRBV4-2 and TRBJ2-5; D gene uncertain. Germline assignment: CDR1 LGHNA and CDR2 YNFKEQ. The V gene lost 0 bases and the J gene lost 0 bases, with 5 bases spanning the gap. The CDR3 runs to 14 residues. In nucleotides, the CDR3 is TGTGCCAGCAGCCAAGATAGGGACCAAGAGACCCAGTACTTC. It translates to CASSQDRDQETQYF.

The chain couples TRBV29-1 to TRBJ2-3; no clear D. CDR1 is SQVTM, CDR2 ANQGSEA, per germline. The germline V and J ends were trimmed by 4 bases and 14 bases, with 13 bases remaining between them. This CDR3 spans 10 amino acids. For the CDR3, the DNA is TGCAGCGTTGTGACTCCTCTTTGGTATTTT. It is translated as CSVVTPLWYF.

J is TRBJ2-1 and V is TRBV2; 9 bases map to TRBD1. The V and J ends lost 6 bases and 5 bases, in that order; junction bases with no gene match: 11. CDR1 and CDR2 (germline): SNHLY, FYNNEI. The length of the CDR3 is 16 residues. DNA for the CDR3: TGTGCCAGCAGCCCGCTCGGGACAGGGTTCAACAATGAGCAGTTCTTC. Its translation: CASSPLGTGFNNEQFF.

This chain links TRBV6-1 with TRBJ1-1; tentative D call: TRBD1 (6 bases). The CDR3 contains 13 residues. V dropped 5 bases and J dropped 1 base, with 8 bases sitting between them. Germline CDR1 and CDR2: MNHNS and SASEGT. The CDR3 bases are TGTGCCAGCAGTCCGACAGGGAACACTGAAGCTTTCTTT. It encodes CASSPTGNTEAFF.

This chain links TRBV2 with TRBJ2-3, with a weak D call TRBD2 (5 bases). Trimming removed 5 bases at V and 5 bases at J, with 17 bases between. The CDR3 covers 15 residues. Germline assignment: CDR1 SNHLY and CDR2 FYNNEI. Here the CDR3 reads CASSLRSAREDTQYF. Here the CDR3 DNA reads TGTGCCAGCAGTCTTAGGTCAGCTCGGGAAGATACGCAGTATTTT.

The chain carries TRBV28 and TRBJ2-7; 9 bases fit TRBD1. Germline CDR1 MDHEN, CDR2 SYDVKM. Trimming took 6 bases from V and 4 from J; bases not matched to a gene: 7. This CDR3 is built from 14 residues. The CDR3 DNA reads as TGTGCCAGCAGCCCGGGACAGGGAGATTACGAGCAGTACTTC. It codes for CASSPGQGDYEQYF.

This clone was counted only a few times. The CDR3 DNA reads as TGCGCCAGCAGTCTCGGCAGGGTACAGGGCGAGCAGTACTTC. Its translation is CASSLGRVQGEQYF. This chain uses TRBV5-1 with TRBJ2-7; weak D call: TRBD1 (6 bases). Germline V gives CDR1 SGHRS, CDR2 YFSETQ. CDR3 length: 14 residues. Trimming removed 5 bases from V and 6 bases from J, with 18 bases in between.

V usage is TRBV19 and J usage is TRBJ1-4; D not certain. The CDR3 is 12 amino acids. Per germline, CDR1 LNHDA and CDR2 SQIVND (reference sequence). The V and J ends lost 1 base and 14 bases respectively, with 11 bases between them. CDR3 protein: CASSIGVSGLFF. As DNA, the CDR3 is TGTGCCAGTAGTATAGGAGTCTCTGGGCTGTTTTTT. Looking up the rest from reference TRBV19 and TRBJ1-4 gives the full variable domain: DGGITQSPKYLFRKEGQNVTLSCEQNLNHDAMYWYRQDPGQGLRLIYYSQIVNDFQKGDIAEGYSVSREKKESFPLTVTSAQKNPTAFYLCASSIGVSGLFFGSGTQLSVL.

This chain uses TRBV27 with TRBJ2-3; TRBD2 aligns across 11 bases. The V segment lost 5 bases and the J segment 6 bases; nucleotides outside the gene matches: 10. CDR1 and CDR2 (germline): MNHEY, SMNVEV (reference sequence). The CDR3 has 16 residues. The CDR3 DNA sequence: TGTGCCAGCAGTATCGTAGCGGGGGGGACCAGGGATACGCAGTATTTT. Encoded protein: CASSIVAGGTRDTQYF.

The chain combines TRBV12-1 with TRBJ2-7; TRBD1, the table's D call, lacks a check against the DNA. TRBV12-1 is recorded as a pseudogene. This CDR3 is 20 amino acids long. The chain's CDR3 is CASSSPRGEGVGLSAYEQYF. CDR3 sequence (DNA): TGTGCCAGCAGCTCCCCAAGGGGCGAAGGTGTTGGGTTGTCTGCCTACGAGCAGTACTTC.

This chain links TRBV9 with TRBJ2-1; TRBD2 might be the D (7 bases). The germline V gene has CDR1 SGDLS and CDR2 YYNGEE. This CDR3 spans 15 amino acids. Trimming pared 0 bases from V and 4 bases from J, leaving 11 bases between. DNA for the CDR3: TGTGCCAGCAGCGTAGCGGGGGGCAATTACAATGAGCAGTTCTTC. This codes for CASSVAGGNYNEQFF.

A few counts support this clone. CDR3 residues: CASSGGENTQYF. DNA of the CDR3: TGTGCCAGTAGCGGGGGGGAGAATACGCAGTATTTT. The chain uses TRBV13 and TRBJ2-3; TRBD2 aligns across 11 bases. V shed 9 bases and J 7 bases; nucleotides not matched to a gene: 3. This CDR3 is built from 12 residues. Germline CDR1 and CDR2: PRHDT and FYEKMQ (reference sequence).

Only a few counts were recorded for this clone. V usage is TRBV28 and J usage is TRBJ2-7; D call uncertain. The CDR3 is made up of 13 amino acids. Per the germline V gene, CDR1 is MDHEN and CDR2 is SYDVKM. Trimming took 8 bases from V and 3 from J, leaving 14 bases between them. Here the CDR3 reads CASQDGTNYEQYF. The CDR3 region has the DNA TGTGCCAGCCAAGACGGTACAAACTACGAGCAGTACTTC.

The CDR3 is CASSPSLAGGPDTQYF. CDR3 DNA sequence: TGTGCCAGCAGCCCCTCGCTAGCGGGGGGCCCAGATACGCAGTATTTT. The chain combines TRBV7-9 with TRBJ2-3; 11 nucleotides align to TRBD2. With 5 bases clipped from V and 4 bases from J, the junction kept 8 bases outside the gene matches. The length of the CDR3 is 16 residues. Germline V gene sequence: CDR1 SEHNR, CDR2 FQNEAQ (reference sequence). Full variable domain (missing parts from reference TRBV7-9 and TRBJ2-3): DTGVSQNPRHKITKRGQNVTFRCDPISEHNRLYWYRQTLGQGPEFLTYFQNEAQLEKSRLLSDRFSAERPKGSFSTLEIQRTEQGDSAMYLCASSPSLAGGPDTQYFGPGTRLTVL.

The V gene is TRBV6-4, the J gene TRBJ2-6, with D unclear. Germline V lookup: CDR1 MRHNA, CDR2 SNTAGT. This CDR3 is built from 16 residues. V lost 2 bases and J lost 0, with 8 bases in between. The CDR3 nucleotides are TGTGCCAGCAGTGACAACCTGGACTCTGGGGCCAACGTCCTGACTTTC. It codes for CASSDNLDSGANVLTF.

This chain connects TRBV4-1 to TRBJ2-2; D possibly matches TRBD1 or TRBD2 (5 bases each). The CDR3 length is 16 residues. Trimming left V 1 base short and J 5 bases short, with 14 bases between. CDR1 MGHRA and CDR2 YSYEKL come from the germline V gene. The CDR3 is CASSQGGREFTGELFF. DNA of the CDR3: TGCGCCAGCAGCCAAGGTGGCAGGGAGTTTACCGGGGAGCTGTTTTTT.

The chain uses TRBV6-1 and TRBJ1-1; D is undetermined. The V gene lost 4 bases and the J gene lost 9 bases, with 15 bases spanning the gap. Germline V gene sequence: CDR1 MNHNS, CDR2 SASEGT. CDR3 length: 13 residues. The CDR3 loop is CASSGRLGSQAFF. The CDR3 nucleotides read TGTGCCAGCAGTGGCCGCTTGGGTTCGCAAGCTTTCTTT.

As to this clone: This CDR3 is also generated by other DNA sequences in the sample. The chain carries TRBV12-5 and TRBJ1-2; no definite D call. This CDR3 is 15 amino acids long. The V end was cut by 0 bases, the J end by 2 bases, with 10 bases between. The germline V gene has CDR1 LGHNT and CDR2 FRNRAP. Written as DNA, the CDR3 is TGTGCTAGTGGTTTGGTACTAGGTGGGAACTATGGCTACACCTTC. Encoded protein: CASGLVLGGNYGYTF.